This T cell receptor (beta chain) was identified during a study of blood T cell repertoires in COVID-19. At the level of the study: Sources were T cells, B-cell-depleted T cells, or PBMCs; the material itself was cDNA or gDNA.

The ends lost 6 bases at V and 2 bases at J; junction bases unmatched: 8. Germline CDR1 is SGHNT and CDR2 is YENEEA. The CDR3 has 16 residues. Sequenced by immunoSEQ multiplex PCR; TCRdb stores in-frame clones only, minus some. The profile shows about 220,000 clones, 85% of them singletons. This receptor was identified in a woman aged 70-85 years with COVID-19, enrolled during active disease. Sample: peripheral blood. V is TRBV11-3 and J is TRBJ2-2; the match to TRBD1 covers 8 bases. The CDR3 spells CASSSGTGINTGELFF. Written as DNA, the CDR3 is TGTGCCAGCAGTTCCGGGACAGGAATTAACACCGGGGAGCTGTTTTTT.